The rows below give T cell receptor beta chains drawn from one sample of a study of a mutant IDH1 vaccine in newly diagnosed glioma. TCRdb keeps only in-frame clones here, not all; method: immunoSEQ multiplex PCR. The table includes tens of thousands of clones, 80% detected once. No cognate antigen is known for these TCRs. The sequences come from PBMCs, collected from a glioma patient whose treatment included an IDH1 peptide vaccine. The source of these receptors is a man in his fifties or sixties with glioma. Both conserved end residues are part of each CDR3. D genes are given only for firm matches. Expanded clones are given a class, and other clones once, few, many or no size at all.

abundance	v_gene	d_gene	j_gene	CDR3nt	CDR3aa
-	TRBV5-8	-	TRBJ2-6	TGTGCCAGCAGCTTGGACGGATCTGGGGCCAACGTCCTGACTTTC	CASSLDGSGANVLTF
-	TRBV7-8	TRBD2	TRBJ2-3	TGTGCCAGCAGCCCGACCGGGGGGTCAGATACGCAGTATTTT	CASSPTGGSDTQYF
-	TRBV29-1	TRBD2	TRBJ2-7	TGCAGCGTTCGGACTAGCGGGGGCTACGAGCAGTACTTC	CSVRTSGGYEQYF
-	TRBV4-1	-	TRBJ2-1	TGCGCCAGCAGCCAAGATCGGACTGAGCAGTTCTTC	CASSQDRTEQFF
-	TRBV11-2	-	TRBJ2-2	TGTGCCAGCACTCTGGGGGCGAGCACCGGGGAGCTGTTTTTT	CASTLGASTGELFF
few	TRBV5-1	-	TRBJ1-1	TGCGCCAGCAGCCGATTGGGGAACAGGAACACTGAAGCTTTCTTT	CASSRLGNRNTEAFF
-	TRBV11-1	-	TRBJ2-7	TGTGCCAGCAGCTTTGACAGTTCCTACGAGCAGTACTTC	CASSFDSSYEQYF
once	TRBV9	-	TRBJ2-7	TGTGCCAGCAGCGGCGACAACTCCTACGAGCAGTACTTC	CASSGDNSYEQYF
-	TRBV25-1	TRBD1	TRBJ1-4	TGTGCCAGCAGTGACCTTAGACAGGGGGCTGTTGAAAAACTGTTTTTT	CASSDLRQGAVEKLFF
once	TRBV5-5	-	TRBJ1-4	TGTGCCAGCAGTCAGCTTGGGGGATACGGAAAACTGTTTTTT	CASSQLGGYGKLFF
-	TRBV9	-	TRBJ1-4	TGTGCCAGCAGTTTTGGGGTCGCCCCAAATGAAAAACTGTTTTTT	CASSFGVAPNEKLFF